The 8 T cell receptor beta chains presented below share a single source sample, sequenced in a study of blood T cell repertoires in COVID-19. The assay was immunoSEQ multiplex PCR, and TCRdb's table has in-frame clones only and misses some. The sample has under 50,000 clones; 85% to 95% are singletons. Sequencing was done on a sample of peripheral blood. The receptors here all came from a man aged 60 to 75 with COVID-19, enrolled during active disease.

This clone appeared once. This chain uses TRBV30 with TRBJ1-3; 7 bases are a match to TRBD1. The CDR3 totals 16 residues. The germline V gene encodes CDR1 GTSNPN and CDR2 SVGIG (reference sequence). The J segment lost 0 bases and the V segment lost 3 bases, leaving 8 bases of the junction unmatched. CDR3 coding DNA: TGTGCCTGGAGATCCGGGACAGCCCTCTCTGGAAACACCATATATTTT. Its protein product is CAWRSGTALSGNTIYF.

This chain joins TRBV10-3 and TRBJ2-5; TRBD2 aligns across 8 bases. The CDR3 totals 17 residues. Trimming removed 2 bases from V and 5 bases from J; junction bases left unmatched: 13. The germline gives CDR1 ENHRY, CDR2 SYGVKD. The CDR3 is CAISEPPGGRWVETQYF. The CDR3 bases are TGTGCCATCAGTGAGCCACCGGGCGGGAGGTGGGTGGAGACCCAGTACTTC.

This chain uses TRBV25-1 with TRBJ1-1; 8 nucleotides match TRBD1. Germline CDR1 reads MGHDK; CDR2 reads SYGVNS. V dropped 7 bases and J dropped 1; count of bases not matched to a gene: 2. CDR3 length: 13 residues. CDR3 residues: CASKDRANTEAFF. The CDR3 nucleotides read TGTGCCAGCAAGGACAGGGCGAACACTGAAGCTTTCTTT.

The chain uses TRBV19 and TRBJ2-1, with TRBD2 matching 7 bases. Germline CDR1 and CDR2: LNHDA and SQIVND (reference sequence). V lost 8 bases and J lost 8; bases outside the gene matches: 9. This CDR3 is 13 amino acids long. CDR3 sequence: CASSRRGVYEQFF. The CDR3 DNA reads TGTGCCAGTTCTCGACGGGGGGTTTATGAGCAGTTCTTC.

This clone occurred once. V usage is TRBV5-1 and J usage is TRBJ1-1; D remains ambiguous. Germline values: CDR1 SGHRS, CDR2 YFSETQ. The CDR3 has 13 residues. With 5 bases removed from V and 4 bases from J, the gap between germline ends came to 12 bases. The CDR3 coding sequence is TGCGCCAGCAGGAGCGAAGTGCGCACTGAAGCTTTCTTT. Its translation: CASRSEVRTEAFF.

CDR3 loop: CASSQVISSYEQYF. DNA of the CDR3: TGTGCCAGCAGCCAAGTAATTAGCTCCTACGAGCAGTACTTC. The rearrangement uses TRBV3-1 (or the pseudogene TRBV3-2) and TRBJ2-7; D is ambiguous. Germline loops: CDR1 LGHDT, CDR2 YNNKEL (reference sequence). This CDR3 is 14 amino acids long. V was pared by 1 base and J by 0 bases, with 7 bases between.

This chain links TRBV28 with TRBJ1-1; no definite D call. Germline V gene lookup returns CDR1 MDHEN and CDR2 SYDVKM. Deletions cut 5 bases from V and 1 base from J, with 11 bases between. The CDR3 spans 14 residues. CDR3 coding DNA: TGTGCCAGCAGTCGGCGGATCAGGAACACTGAAGCTTTCTTT. The encoded protein is CASSRRIRNTEAFF.

This clone appeared a single time. This rearrangement joins TRBV4-1 to TRBJ1-1; D gene uncertain. The CDR3 is 17 residues long. The germline V gene encodes CDR1 MGHRA and CDR2 YSYEKL. V was cut by 4 bases and J by 4 bases, with 22 bases left in between. Written as DNA, the CDR3 is TGCGCCAGCAGCCTCCCCCCCCCTCGAGGGATGGGCACTGAAGCTTTCTTT. This sequence encodes CASSLPPPRGMGTEAFF.